What follows describes a single TCR beta chain. Its matching antigen is unknown. CDR3 length: 13 amino acids. The germline gives CDR1 SGHAT, CDR2 FQNNGV. V dropped 6 bases and J dropped 7 bases, with 12 bases sitting between them. These data come from a study of beta chain features in type 1 diabetes. Study findings and constraints: The similarity of naive, central memory and Treg TCRB repertoires appeared greater among patients than among healthy donors. Insertion counts at VDJ junctions were lower in type 1 diabetes patients, who also showed more deletions there.

Expressed TCRB transcripts were sequenced, since all the RNA that had been isolated was reverse transcribed. Libraries were prepared by immunoSEQ multiplex PCR; TCRdb keeps only in-frame clonotypes and omits some of them. The sample has a few hundred thousand clones, around 15% seen once. The V gene is TRBV11-2, the J gene TRBJ1-4; D uncertain. This clonotype was obtained from a man between 25 and 39 years old in good health. Sequencing was done on a sample of central memory CD4+ T cells from blood. The CDR3 DNA sequence: TGTGCCAGCAGTCCCAACCATGGTGAAAAACTGTTTTTT. Amino acid sequence: CASSPNHGEKLFF.